This T cell receptor (beta chain) emerged from a study of PD-1 blockade in classical Hodgkin lymphoma. Whole-study findings and limits: Newly diagnosed patients were reported to start with lower TCR diversity than healthy donors.

Of note for this clone: Its target is not known.

Per the germline V gene, CDR1 is MDHEN and CDR2 is SYDVKM. There are 15 residues in the CDR3. After removal of 6 bases from V and 10 bases from J, the junction contained 12 bases not matched to a gene. Each and every patient relapsed after autologous stem cell transplantation, and patients got differing brentuximab vedotin exposure. TCRdb's copy holds only in-frame clones and misses some; the assay was immunoSEQ multiplex PCR. The profile shows 45,000 or so clones, about nine tenths of them singletons. The material was peripheral blood mononuclear cells (PBMCs), obtained at baseline. The rearrangement uses TRBV28 and TRBJ2-1; 10 nucleotides agree with TRBD2. The TCR was taken from a human donor with classical Hodgkin lymphoma. The CDR3 DNA reads as TGTGCCAGCAGCCCACCCAGCGGGAGGGCTGAGGAGCAGTTCTTC. It is translated as CASSPPSGRAEEQFF.